The rows below give T cell receptor beta chains drawn from one sample of a study of OX40 agonist ivuxolimab in advanced cancers. Clones were read by immunoSEQ multiplex PCR, and TCRdb kept only the in-frame ones, dropping some. The sample holds roughly 100,000 clones, more than 85% seen once. The sample was CD4+ or CD8+ T cells sorted from blood, taken in a trial of the OX40 agonist ivuxolimab. These TCRs come from an adult with an advanced solid tumor such as melanoma, head and neck, liver or kidney cancer. CDR3s include the opening cysteine and the closing phenylalanine or tryptophan. The order of the fields is clone size, V gene, D gene, J gene, CDR3 length, CDR3 DNA, CDR3 protein. A D gene is named only where the DNA matches it firmly. The size entry is marked missing in some rows and otherwise reads once, few, many or a size class.

-	TRBV6-5	-	TRBJ2-7	15	TGTGCCAGCAACCCACACGAAACGGTCTCCTACGAGCAGTACTTC	CASNPHETVSYEQYF
-	TRBV15	-	TRBJ2-1	9	TGTGCCACTGGGAATGAGCAGTTCTTC	CATGNEQFF
-	TRBV7-9	TRBD1	TRBJ2-1	15	TGTGCCAGCGGGGGACAGGGCATTGGGGTACATGAGCAGTTCTTC	CASGGQGIGVHEQFF
-	TRBV15	-	TRBJ1-5	14	TGTGCCACCAGCAGAGTTTCAGGGGATCAGCCCCAGCATTTT	CATSRVSGDQPQHF
-	TRBV19	-	TRBJ2-7	14	TGTGCCAGTAGTATGGTACAGGACACCTACGAGCAGTACTTC	CASSMVQDTYEQYF
-	TRBV6-1	TRBD2	TRBJ2-3	16	TGTGCCAGCAGTGGCCCACTAGCGGACCGCACAGATACGCAGTATTTT	CASSGPLADRTDTQYF
-	TRBV5-4	-	TRBJ2-3	15	TGTGCCAGCAGCTTGGGGGGGACCTCCACAGATACGCAGTATTTT	CASSLGGTSTDTQYF
-	TRBV13	TRBD1	TRBJ1-2	15	TGTGCCAGCAGCCTGAGGGACAGTTATAACTATGGCTACACCTTC	CASSLRDSYNYGYTF
-	TRBV9	TRBD1	TRBJ1-2	14	TGTGCCAGCAGCACCCCTCAGGGGGCCTATGGCTACACCTTC	CASSTPQGAYGYTF
-	TRBV28	-	TRBJ1-2	16	TGTGCCAGCAGTTTCCCTCGTCGGGTGGCGCACTATGGCTACACCTTC	CASSFPRRVAHYGYTF
-	TRBV29-1	-	TRBJ2-7	11	TGCAGCGTTGTACTTACCTACGAGCAGTACTTC	CSVVLTYEQYF
-	TRBV2	TRBD2	TRBJ2-3	16	TGTGCCAGCAGTGGGCCCGCGGGGGGCGGTGACGATACGCAGTATTTT	CASSGPAGGGDDTQYF
-	TRBV9	-	TRBJ1-2	13	TGTGCCAGCGGATCCACACCTAACTATGGCTACACCTTC	CASGSTPNYGYTF
-	TRBV5-5	-	TRBJ2-7	13	TGTGCCAGCAGCTTGGGTGTAGAATACGAGCAGTACTTC	CASSLGVEYEQYF
-	TRBV5-6	-	TRBJ2-3	16	TGTGCCAGCCGTACCCCTGGGGAAGGAAGCGGAGGTACGCAGTATTTT	CASRTPGEGSGGTQYF
-	TRBV11-2	-	TRBJ2-7	17	TGTGCCAGCAGCTTACAGGGGGGCGGGGCCCGCTCCTACGAGCAGTACTTC	CASSLQGGGARSYEQYF
once	TRBV5-6	TRBD1	TRBJ2-7	17	TGTGCCAGCAGCTTGAATGCAGACAGGGCCGGAATCTACGAGCAGTACTTC	CASSLNADRAGIYEQYF
-	TRBV18	-	TRBJ2-7	17	TGTGCCAGCTCACCACCCCCTGAGCAGGGATCGCCCTACGAGCAGTACTTC	CASSPPPEQGSPYEQYF
-	TRBV15	-	TRBJ2-3	12	TGTGCCACCAGCCCAACGTTACATACGCAGTATTTT	CATSPTLHTQYF
-	TRBV2	TRBD1	TRBJ1-2	15	TGTGCCAGCAGGGTATTCTACAGGGGGAACTATGGCTACACCTTC	CASRVFYRGNYGYTF
-	TRBV10-3	-	TRBJ1-1	14	TGTGCCATCAGTGATAGGACAGAGAACACTGAAGCTTTCTTT	CAISDRTENTEAFF
-	TRBV5-4	-	TRBJ2-7	13	TGTGCCAGCAGCTTGGGCAGGTCCTACGAGCAGTACTTC	CASSLGRSYEQYF
-	TRBV27	-	TRBJ1-2	13	TGTGCCAGCAGTTACGGAGGGAACTATGGCTACACCTTC	CASSYGGNYGYTF